This TCR beta chain was profiled in a study of regulatory T cells in long-lasting Graves disease. This clonotype was counted many times. Its antigen remains unidentified. Time point indicated: persistent/refractory GD, antithyroid drugs over 5 years with positive TRAb. Isolated PBMC RNA provided the starting material for the TCR library. Combining iRepertoire HTBI primers with Arm-PCR of CDR3 regions, the authors built TCR beta libraries. TCRdb independently ran MiXCR on the multiplex PCR reads; one entry per CDR3 protein. The sample has roughly 400,000 distinct CDR3 sequences; around 23% are singletons. Findings and limits, study-wide: Persistent Graves' patients showed a TCR diversity that was lower than that of newly diagnosed ones.

V was clipped by 7 bases and J by 7 bases, with 14 bases between them. The germline gives CDR1 MDHEN, CDR2 SYDVKM. The CDR3 consists of 14 residues. Sample: peripheral blood mononuclear cells (PBMCs), taken when the disease was refractory, from a patient treated with antithyroid drugs. V gene TRBV28 combines with J gene TRBJ1-6; D is perhaps TRBD1 (5 bases). The sequence was collected from a female donor with Graves disease. DNA for the CDR3: TGTGCCAGCAACCCCAGGGAGCCGAATTCACCCCTCCACTTT. Translating gives CASNPREPNSPLHF.